These T cell receptor beta chains were read from a single sample in a study of blood T cell repertoires in COVID-19. The method was immunoSEQ multiplex PCR; TCRdb's version includes in-frame clones alone and lacks a portion of them. This table has some 310,000 clones, around 87% appearing once. The sample was peripheral blood. The receptors were sampled from a woman between 35 and 50 years old with COVID-19, enrolled during active disease. Both conserved end residues are part of each CDR3. Each record gives: V gene, J gene, CDR3 protein.

v_gene: TRBV27; j_gene: TRBJ1-4; CDR3aa: CASSYSPGQTNEKLFF
v_gene: TRBV4-3; j_gene: TRBJ2-1; CDR3aa: CASSPQGESGREQFF
v_gene: TRBV24-1; j_gene: TRBJ2-1; CDR3aa: CATSDNERPGTPQFF
v_gene: TRBV3-1/TRBV3-2; j_gene: TRBJ2-3; CDR3aa: CASSQGGETHTDTQYF
v_gene: TRBV7-9; j_gene: TRBJ1-1; CDR3aa: CASSLLGAFRAFF
v_gene: TRBV11-2; j_gene: TRBJ2-7; CDR3aa: CASSLERMTGTVPYEQYF
v_gene: TRBV11-3; j_gene: TRBJ2-1; CDR3aa: CASSLSGLAGGGNEQFF
v_gene: TRBV3-1/TRBV3-2; j_gene: TRBJ2-7; CDR3aa: CASSQGQGQYF
v_gene: TRBV11-2; j_gene: TRBJ1-2; CDR3aa: CASSPGGPNYGYTF
v_gene: TRBV25-1; j_gene: TRBJ1-4; CDR3aa: CASSDYGGEKLFF
v_gene: TRBV4-2; j_gene: TRBJ2-1; CDR3aa: CASSQDGGLAAQSSYNEQFF
v_gene: TRBV11-3; j_gene: TRBJ1-5; CDR3aa: CASSPPDRGGRNQPQHF
v_gene: TRBV3-1/TRBV3-2; j_gene: TRBJ1-4; CDR3aa: CASSQGVGRREGEKLFF
v_gene: TRBV2; j_gene: TRBJ1-2; CDR3aa: CAKTANYGYTF
v_gene: TRBV9; j_gene: TRBJ2-3; CDR3aa: CASSAQGDPTDTQYF
v_gene: TRBV29-1; j_gene: TRBJ1-6; CDR3aa: CSVAPKPGSPLHF
v_gene: TRBV24-1; j_gene: TRBJ2-3; CDR3aa: CATSPGTGGADTQYF
v_gene: TRBV16; j_gene: TRBJ2-1; CDR3aa: CASSPLRLAGAYNEQFF
v_gene: TRBV7-2; j_gene: TRBJ1-2; CDR3aa: CASSPRTGPFGYTF
v_gene: TRBV5-4; j_gene: TRBJ1-1; CDR3aa: CASSSPGRPEAFF
v_gene: TRBV9; j_gene: TRBJ2-1; CDR3aa: CASSVTPLDFNEQFF
v_gene: TRBV6-2/TRBV6-3; j_gene: TRBJ1-2; CDR3aa: CASSQRTGGVIDGYTF
v_gene: TRBV9; j_gene: TRBJ2-1; CDR3aa: CASNGAGGYNEQFF
v_gene: TRBV28; j_gene: TRBJ1-4; CDR3aa: CATSRPEKLFF
v_gene: TRBV6-5; j_gene: TRBJ2-3; CDR3aa: CASSWTPSTDTQYF
v_gene: TRBV27; j_gene: TRBJ2-5; CDR3aa: CASGSSGRETQYF
v_gene: TRBV15; j_gene: TRBJ2-6; CDR3aa: CATSRSEEGFSGANVLTF
v_gene: TRBV7-2; j_gene: TRBJ2-3; CDR3aa: CASSSRDRVSTQYF
v_gene: TRBV4-1; j_gene: TRBJ2-3; CDR3aa: CASSQGRAQYF
v_gene: TRBV19; j_gene: TRBJ2-2; CDR3aa: CASSIATRDTGELFF
v_gene: TRBV19; j_gene: TRBJ2-5; CDR3aa: CASSLRQGRETQYF
v_gene: TRBV12-3/TRBV12-4; j_gene: TRBJ2-5; CDR3aa: CASTSLGRETQYF
v_gene: TRBV7-9; j_gene: TRBJ2-3; CDR3aa: CASSLARQGGTDTQYF
v_gene: TRBV7-2; j_gene: TRBJ2-1; CDR3aa: CASSPTASSYNEQFF
v_gene: TRBV4-1; j_gene: TRBJ1-1; CDR3aa: CASSLGAGGAGTEAFF
v_gene: TRBV30; j_gene: TRBJ2-7; CDR3aa: CAWSVPQWGHEQYF
v_gene: TRBV6-1; j_gene: TRBJ1-5; CDR3aa: CASSDTREQPQHF
v_gene: TRBV5-1; j_gene: TRBJ1-4; CDR3aa: CASSVTQGPPTNEKLFF
v_gene: TRBV9; j_gene: TRBJ2-7; CDR3aa: CASSTRDRGIYEQYF
v_gene: TRBV7-3; j_gene: TRBJ2-1; CDR3aa: CASSRDGEQFF
v_gene: TRBV19; j_gene: TRBJ1-1; CDR3aa: CASSIMASGTEAFF